Detailed here is one T cell receptor (beta chain). The assay was immunoSEQ multiplex PCR, and TCRdb's table has in-frame clones only and misses some. The repertoire includes around 450,000 clones, approximately 90% of them detected once, and roughly 0.7% sits in the top ten. The V gene lost 7 bases and the J gene lost 8 bases, with 20 bases spanning the gap. Germline CDR1 is MDHEN and CDR2 is SYDVKM. This CDR3 region has 15 residues. The sample originates from a study of blood T cell repertoires in COVID-19. Recruitment covered about 26 US areas and drew participants whose ages spanned about 18 to 95 years.

Sequenced input: PBMCs or T cells enriched from blood (not recorded which). The J gene is TRBJ1-4, the V gene TRBV28; no clear D gene. This clonotype originated in a young woman who had recovered from COVID-19. Here the CDR3 reads CASIKRGGSNEKLFF. For the CDR3, the DNA is TGTGCCAGCATCAAGAGAGGCGGGAGTAACGAAAAACTGTTTTTT.